This T cell receptor beta chain was documented in a study of early T cells in non-severe SARS-CoV-2 infection. Study findings and constraints: Matching results from VDJdb favored anti-spike CD8 responses, leaving private and CD4 specificities undetected.

This clonotype appeared many times. Its antigen is still unknown. The CDR3 length is 16 residues. Trimming cost V 8 bases and J 4 bases; bases outside gene matches: 11. From germline, CDR1 is MNHEY and CDR2 SVGEGT. TCRdb recomputed calls from the 5' RACE reads with MiXCR, one row per CDR3 protein. This sample has about 19,000 distinct CDR3 sequences, with approximately 4.1% found just once. This clonotype was obtained from an adult who was a healthcare worker with PCR-confirmed SARS-CoV-2 infection or an uninfected control (not recorded which). Sequencing was done on a sample of whole blood. This chain joins TRBV6-2 or TRBV6-3 and TRBJ2-2; 9 bases fit TRBD2. CDR3 sequence reads: CASARSSGDTTGELFF. DNA of the CDR3: TGTGCCAGCGCCAGATCTAGCGGGGACACCACCGGGGAGCTGTTTTTT.